The 32 T cell receptor beta chains in this list originate from one sample, sequenced in a study of blood T cell repertoires in COVID-19 (dated by TCRdb to the early 2020s). Library preparation was by the immunoSEQ multiplex PCR assay. Drawn from immuneACCESS, this table holds only the in-frame rearrangements with V and J called that TCRdb kept. Clones are partly lost; checked studies trace under half to an unresolved V gene and leave the rest unexplained. The sample data list approximately 130,000 clones, and about 80% of these were observed just once. The top ten hold about 9.5% of the sample. What was sequenced was peripheral blood. These receptors all come from a man aged 40-49 years with active or convalescent COVID-19.

The chain recombines TRBV5-1 with TRBJ1-5, with 8 bases identical to TRBD1. This CDR3 comprises 15 residues. Germline CDR1 and CDR2: SGHRS and YFSETQ. V trimming: 0 bases; J trimming: 2 bases; junction bases outside the gene matches: 1. Written as DNA, the CDR3 is TGCGCCAGCAGCTTGGAGACAGGGGGCAATCAGCCCCAGCATTTT. Amino acid sequence: CASSLETGGNQPQHF.

The rearrangement uses TRBV5-4 and TRBJ2-2; TRBD1 is a possible D gene (5 bases). Per germline, CDR1 SGHNT and CDR2 YYREEE (reference sequence). There are 14 residues in the CDR3. With 4 bases removed from V and 5 bases from J, the gap between germline ends came to 12 bases. Written as DNA, the CDR3 is TGTGCCAGCAGCGTCACCAGGGATACCGGGGAGCTGTTTTTT. This gives the protein CASSVTRDTGELFF.

This clone was detected a few times. The chain employs TRBV7-9 and TRBJ2-5, with D hard to call. V lost 4 bases and J 0 bases, leaving 12 bases between the germline ends. The length of the CDR3 is 15 residues. Germline assignment: CDR1 SEHNR and CDR2 FQNEAQ (reference sequence). Here the CDR3 reads CASSSSQMYQETQYF. The CDR3 bases are TGTGCCAGCAGCTCATCACAGATGTACCAAGAGACCCAGTACTTC.

V usage is TRBV12-2 and J usage is TRBJ1-2; the table's D call, TRBD1, has no DNA check behind it. TRBV12-2 is a pseudogene locus. This CDR3 is 17 amino acids long. The CDR3 sequence is CASRRRDREGGKYGYTF. The CDR3 DNA sequence: TGTGCAAGTCGCCGCCGGGACAGGGAGGGTGGCAAATATGGCTACACCTTC.

This clone appeared once. The chain combines TRBV3-1 (or the pseudogene TRBV3-2) with TRBJ2-1; 11 bases align to TRBD2. The trim removed 4 bases at V and 1 base at J, leaving 6 bases unmatched. Germline V lookup: CDR1 LGHDT, CDR2 YNNKEL (reference sequence). The CDR3 extends over 17 amino acids. For the CDR3, the DNA is TGTGCCAGCAGCCCCTATTCTAGCGGGGGGTCCTACAATGAGCAGTTCTTC. This encodes CASSPYSSGGSYNEQFF.

The chain carries TRBV27 and TRBJ1-1; TRBD1 aligns across 8 bases. J lost 0 bases, V lost 6 bases, and 6 bases had no gene match. The CDR3 totals 15 residues. Germline V gene data show CDR1 as MNHEY and CDR2 as SMNVEV (reference sequence). The CDR3 protein is CASRWEGQVNTEAFF. In DNA, the CDR3 is TGTGCCAGCAGATGGGAGGGACAGGTGAACACTGAAGCTTTCTTT.

J is TRBJ1-2 and V is TRBV12-3 or TRBV12-4, with 9 bases matching TRBD1. This CDR3 has 12 residues. Germline trimming cut 2 bases from V and 12 bases from J; bases unmatched to any gene: 4. As DNA, the CDR3 is TGTGCCAGCAGTTTACCGGGACAGGGAAACACCTTC. Translating gives CASSLPGQGNTF.

The table lists this clone with a few counts. DNA of the CDR3: TGTGCCAGCACGGGTCAGCCGCTCCAAGAGACCCAGTACTTC. It translates to CASTGQPLQETQYF. The chain combines TRBV11-2 with TRBJ2-5; no clear D gene. CDR3 length: 14 residues. V lost 7 bases and J lost 1, with 13 bases in between. Germline V CDR1 and CDR2: SGHAT, FQNNGV.

V and J are TRBV19 and TRBJ1-6; no definite D call. This CDR3 is 18 amino acids long. V was clipped by 3 bases and J by 0 bases, with 15 bases between them. Per germline, CDR1 LNHDA and CDR2 SQIVND (reference sequence). The CDR3 reads CASSMVEGLSSYNSPLHF. CDR3 nucleotide sequence: TGTGCCAGTAGTATGGTCGAGGGCCTCAGCTCCTATAATTCACCCCTCCACTTT.

The V and J genes are TRBV3-1 (or the pseudogene TRBV3-2) and TRBJ1-1; no clear D gene. The CDR3 sequence is 14 residues long. Trimming stripped 3 bases from V and 1 base from J, with 9 bases between. The germline V gene encodes CDR1 LGHDT and CDR2 YNNKEL (reference sequence). This CDR3 is CASSQANQNTEAFF. CDR3 sequence (DNA): TGTGCCAGCAGCCAGGCCAATCAGAACACTGAAGCTTTCTTT.

The V gene is TRBV9, the J gene TRBJ1-4; 10 bases are shared with TRBD1. This CDR3 is built from 13 residues. Germline CDR1 and CDR2: SGDLS and YYNGEE. The ends lost 3 bases at V and 8 bases at J; junction bases unmatched: 1. The CDR3 here is CASSGGQGEKLFF. The DNA of the CDR3 is TGTGCCAGCAGCGGGGGACAGGGGGAAAAACTGTTTTTT.

The chain uses TRBV7-2 and TRBJ2-7, with 14 bases lining up with TRBD2. Germline CDR1 SGHTA, CDR2 FQGNSA. J lost 9 bases, V lost 3 bases, and 10 bases had no gene match. This CDR3 spans 16 amino acids. The CDR3 here is CASSFLPRLAGGRQYF. In DNA, the CDR3 is TGTGCCAGCAGCTTCTTACCACGACTAGCGGGGGGGCGGCAGTACTTC.

This chain joins TRBV5-8 and TRBJ1-5; D perhaps matches TRBD1 (5 bases). Trimming pared 4 bases from V and 2 bases from J, leaving 10 bases between. Germline CDR1 is SGHTS and CDR2 is YDEGEE. The CDR3 extends over 14 amino acids. The CDR3 protein is CASSHRTGNQPQHF. As DNA, the CDR3 is TGTGCCAGCAGCCACAGGACGGGCAATCAGCCCCAGCATTTT.

The genes are TRBV19 and TRBJ2-3; 7 bases are shared with TRBD1. Germline CDR1 is LNHDA and CDR2 is SQIVND (reference sequence). The length of the CDR3 is 14 residues. With 5 bases clipped from V and 6 bases from J, the junction kept 8 bases outside the gene matches. CDR3: CASSARPTGDTQYF. CDR3 coding DNA: TGTGCCAGTAGTGCCCGACCGACAGGGGATACGCAGTATTTT. The variable domain in full, completed from reference TRBV19 and TRBJ2-3, reads DGGITQSPKYLFRKEGQNVTLSCEQNLNHDAMYWYRQDPGQGLRLIYYSQIVNDFQKGDIAEGYSVSREKKESFPLTVTSAQKNPTAFYLCASSARPTGDTQYFGPGTRLTVL.

The rearrangement links TRBV2 to TRBJ1-1; D is ambiguous. CDR1 and CDR2 (germline): SNHLY, FYNNEI. Trimming stripped 4 bases from V and 5 bases from J, with 14 bases between. The CDR3 is 14 amino acids. In DNA form, the CDR3 reads TGTGCCAGCAGTGCCGGGGAGGGAAGGACTGAAGCTTTCTTT. It is translated as CASSAGEGRTEAFF.

In regard to this clone: The sample carries other DNA sequences with the same CDR3. The genes are TRBV5-1 and TRBJ1-5; D unclear. The CDR3 runs 14 residues. V gave up 0 bases and J gave up 4 bases, with 8 bases separating them. Germline V gene sequence: CDR1 SGHRS, CDR2 YFSETQ. The CDR3: CASSLDGVNQPQHF. CDR3 DNA sequence: TGCGCCAGCAGCTTGGACGGAGTAAATCAGCCCCAGCATTTT. Supplemented by reference TRBV5-1 and TRBJ1-5, the full variable domain reads KAGVTQTPRYLIKTRGQQVTLSCSPISGHRSVSWYQQTPGQGLQFLFEYFSETQRNKGNFPGRFSGRQFSNSRSEMNVSTLELGDSALYLCASSLDGVNQPQHFGDGTRLSIL.

The chain joins TRBV3-1 (or the pseudogene TRBV3-2) to TRBJ1-1; 8 bases map to TRBD1. V lost 5 bases, J lost 4 bases, and 6 bases stayed unmatched. Germline-derived CDR1 and CDR2 are LGHDT and YNNKEL (reference sequence). The CDR3 contains 14 residues. This CDR3 reads CASSIRDRSTEAFF. The CDR3 coding sequence is TGTGCCAGCAGCATACGGGACAGGAGCACTGAAGCTTTCTTT.

The chain couples TRBV7-9 to TRBJ2-3; 8 bases agree with TRBD2. CDR1 is SEHNR and CDR2 is FQNEAQ in the germline V gene (reference sequence). This CDR3 has 17 amino acids. The V gene end was trimmed by 1 base and the J gene end by 1 base; junction bases not matched to a gene: 7. The CDR3 spells CASSLGVSGERTDTQYF. For the CDR3, the DNA is TGTGCCAGCAGCTTAGGGGTTAGCGGGGAACGCACAGATACGCAGTATTTT. Based on the CDR3 plus reference TRBV7-9 and TRBJ2-3, the full variable domain is DTGVSQNPRHKITKRGQNVTFRCDPISEHNRLYWYRQTLGQGPEFLTYFQNEAQLEKSRLLSDRFSAERPKGSFSTLEIQRTEQGDSAMYLCASSLGVSGERTDTQYFGPGTRLTVL.

This clone appeared a few times. The chain couples TRBV3-1 (or the pseudogene TRBV3-2) to TRBJ1-1; D possibly corresponds to TRBD1 (6 bases). Germline loops: CDR1 LGHDT, CDR2 YNNKEL (reference sequence). V was trimmed by 4 bases and J by 2 bases, leaving 14 bases between them. This CDR3 spans 15 amino acids. This CDR3 is CASSPWTEINTEAFF. The CDR3 bases are TGTGCCAGCAGCCCCTGGACAGAGATAAACACTGAAGCTTTCTTT.

The chain carries TRBV12-3 or TRBV12-4 and TRBJ2-7; tentative D call: TRBD2 (5 bases). CDR3 length: 12 amino acids. V lost 8 bases and J lost 6, with 14 bases in between. CDR3 sequence: CASGEARGEQYF. CDR3 DNA sequence: TGTGCCAGCGGAGAGGCCCGGGGCGAGCAGTACTTC.

The chain recombines TRBV5-6 with TRBJ1-2, with 9 nucleotides matching TRBD1. With 4 bases clipped from V and 5 bases from J, the junction kept 15 bases outside the gene matches. The CDR3 loop spans 17 amino acids. Germline V CDR1 and CDR2: SGHDT, YYEEEE. CDR3 nucleotides: TGTGCCAGCAGCCTCCCCCCGGGACAGGGATATAGGTATGGCTACACCTTC. Its translation: CASSLPPGQGYRYGYTF.

The chain uses TRBV21-1 and TRBJ2-2; whether TRBD2, the table's D call, matches the DNA was not checked. TRBV21-1 is tagged as a pseudogene. This CDR3 has 12 amino acids. The DNA for the CDR3 is TGTGCCAGCAGCAATCGGTCCGGGGAGCTGTTTTTT. This encodes CASSNRSGELFF.

V and J are TRBV3-1 (or the pseudogene TRBV3-2) and TRBJ2-2, with 7 bases lining up with TRBD2. V lost 5 bases, J lost 6 bases, and 12 bases stayed unmatched. Germline V gene sequence: CDR1 LGHDT, CDR2 YNNKEL (reference sequence). This CDR3 has 16 residues. The CDR3 DNA reads TGTGCCAGCAGCTTCAATGCTGGGGGGGACGCCGGGGAGCTGTTTTTT. It codes for CASSFNAGGDAGELFF.

This CDR3 reads CASSIDRNSYNSPLHF. CDR3 bases: TGTGCCAGTAGTATCGACAGGAATTCCTATAATTCACCCCTCCACTTT. The chain has TRBV19 and TRBJ1-6; TRBD1 might be the D (6 bases). The CDR3 loop spans 16 amino acids. Trimming left V 3 bases short and J 1 base short, with 10 bases between. The V gene's germline CDR1 is LNHDA and CDR2 SQIVND (reference sequence).

The chain joins TRBV7-8 to TRBJ1-1, with 10 bases identical to TRBD1. The germline gives CDR1 SGHVS, CDR2 FQNEAQ. The CDR3 covers 15 residues. J was trimmed by 10 bases and V by 5 bases; bases with no gene match: 13. CDR3 in DNA: TGTGCCAGCAGCCCCCCTGCCGACAGGGGGCGAGGAGCTTTCTTT. It specifies CASSPPADRGRGAFF.

The CDR3 protein is CASSRTGETNEKLFF. Written as DNA, the CDR3 is TGTGCCAGCAGCCGGACAGGGGAAACTAATGAAAAACTGTTTTTT. The chain couples TRBV7-2 to TRBJ1-4, with 9 nucleotides matching TRBD1. Losses at the gene ends were 5 bases for V and 1 base for J; bases not matched to a gene: 2. CDR1 SGHTA and CDR2 FQGNSA come from the germline V gene. CDR3 length: 15 amino acids.

DNA of the CDR3: TGTGCCAGCAGTCTTAATAGCAATCAGCCCCAGCATTTT. Translation: CASSLNSNQPQHF. This rearrangement joins TRBV6-5 to TRBJ1-5; D unclear. CDR1 MNHEY and CDR2 SVGAGI come from the germline V gene. Trimming shortened V by 5 bases and J by 0 bases, and 5 bases separated the two germline ends. This CDR3 has 13 amino acids.

The rearrangement joins TRBV4-3 to TRBJ1-1; TRBD1 aligns across 8 bases. The CDR3 has 18 amino acids. Germline V lookup: CDR1 LGHNA, CDR2 YSLEER. V trimming: 0 bases; J trimming: 2 bases; junction bases outside the gene matches: 11. CDR3 nucleotides: TGCGCCAGCAGCCAAGATCAGGACAGGGTTTCCCGCAACACTGAAGCTTTCTTT. Translating gives CASSQDQDRVSRNTEAFF.

In its sample, this clone was seen many times. V and J are TRBV5-4 and TRBJ1-4; TRBD1 matches at 12 bases. CDR1 and CDR2 (germline): SGHNT, YYREEE (reference sequence). This CDR3 is 15 amino acids long. The junction had 3 bases not matched to a gene; V was cut back by 4 bases and J by 5 bases. CDR3 DNA: TGTGCCAGCAGCCCGGGACAGGGGGCGAATGAAAAACTGTTTTTT. It encodes CASSPGQGANEKLFF. Looking up the rest from reference TRBV5-4 and TRBJ1-4 gives the full variable domain: ETGVTQSPTHLIKTRGQQVTLRCSSQSGHNTVSWYQQALGQGPQFIFQYYREEENGRGNFPPRFSGLQFPNYSSELNVNALELDDSALYLCASSPGQGANEKLFFGSGTQLSVL.

The gene calls are TRBV7-2 and TRBJ2-2; D gene ambiguous. Germline assignment: CDR1 SGHTA and CDR2 FQGNSA. Deletions cut 0 bases from V and 5 bases from J, with 4 bases between. CDR3 size: 13 residues. CDR3 bases: TGTGCCAGCAGCTTAGCCCTTACCGGGGAGCTGTTTTTT. Its translation: CASSLALTGELFF.

This clone was seen once. The V gene is TRBV19, the J gene TRBJ2-7, with D perhaps matching TRBD2 (6 bases). The CDR3 is 15 amino acids. Trimming took off 6 bases at V and 0 bases at J, with 15 bases between the two ends. The germline V gene encodes CDR1 LNHDA and CDR2 SQIVND (reference sequence). CDR3 loop: CASSPSAGISYEQYF. In DNA, the CDR3 is TGTGCCAGTAGCCCGTCTGCGGGGATCTCCTACGAGCAGTACTTC. Filled out from reference TRBV19 and TRBJ2-7, the complete variable domain reads DGGITQSPKYLFRKEGQNVTLSCEQNLNHDAMYWYRQDPGQGLRLIYYSQIVNDFQKGDIAEGYSVSREKKESFPLTVTSAQKNPTAFYLCASSPSAGISYEQYFGPGTRLTVT.

The rearrangement links TRBV7-6 to TRBJ2-2; 9 bases match TRBD1. The CDR3 covers 15 residues. V lost 5 bases and J lost 7; bases outside the gene matches: 8. Germline loops: CDR1 SGHVS, CDR2 FNYEAQ. The CDR3 is CASSLGQGGIGELFF. Written as DNA, the CDR3 is TGTGCCAGCAGCCTGGGACAGGGCGGGATCGGGGAGCTGTTTTTT.